The 30 T cell receptor beta chains listed next were all sequenced from one sample in a study of T cell clones after liver transplantation. The assay was immunoSEQ multiplex PCR, and TCRdb's table has in-frame clones only and misses some. The profile covers roughly 40,000 clones, with 85% to 90% appearing a single time and roughly 2.5% taken by the ten largest. Sequencing was performed on CD4+ T cells from blood, taken 24 months after liver transplant. The receptors were gathered from a human patient who received a liver transplant. The graft donor may account for some of the T cells.

The chain joins TRBV7-9 to TRBJ1-2; the D is unclear. V was cut by 4 bases and J by 7 bases, with 16 bases left in between. CDR3 length: 14 residues. CDR1 SEHNR and CDR2 FQNEAQ come from the germline V gene (reference sequence). As DNA, the CDR3 is TGTGCCAGCAGCTCACTGTCCTCTGTAGGTGGCTACACCTTC. It translates to CASSSLSSVGGYTF.

The genes are TRBV6-5 and TRBJ2-4; 8 nucleotides agree with TRBD2. Germline V lookup: CDR1 MNHEY, CDR2 SVGAGI. Trimming cost V 8 bases and J 3 bases; bases outside gene matches: 6. The CDR3 is 14 amino acids. For the CDR3, the DNA is TGTGCCAGCCGGGGGGGTGATGGCAAAAACATTCAGTACTTC. Translated, it gives CASRGGDGKNIQYF.

The table lists this clone with a few counts. V gene TRBV10-3 combines with J gene TRBJ1-1, with D maybe TRBD1 (6 bases). Germline CDR1 reads ENHRY; CDR2 reads SYGVKD. CDR3 length: 14 amino acids. The germline V and J ends were trimmed by 7 bases and 4 bases, with 16 bases remaining between them. CDR3: CAINKQGGSTEAFF. The CDR3 nucleotides are TGTGCCATCAACAAACAGGGCGGTAGCACTGAAGCTTTCTTT.

J is TRBJ1-6 and V is TRBV1; the table assigns TRBD1, which was not confirmed against the DNA. TRBV1 is termed a pseudogene. CDR3 length: 15 amino acids. The CDR3 here is CTSVPSGTQASPLHF. The DNA for the CDR3 is TGCACCAGCGTACCCTCCGGGACACAGGCCTCACCCCTCCACTTT.

V usage is TRBV19 and J usage is TRBJ1-2, with 8 bases fitting TRBD1. Germline CDR1 reads LNHDA; CDR2 reads SQIVND (reference sequence). The trim removed 3 bases at V and 2 bases at J, leaving 8 bases unmatched. CDR3 length equals 16 residues. The CDR3 here is CASSIRTGSLNYGYTF. The CDR3 region has the DNA TGTGCCAGTAGTATCAGGACAGGGTCCTTAAACTATGGCTACACCTTC.

J is TRBJ2-1 and V is TRBV14; 10 positions match TRBD1. Trimming took 7 bases from V and 12 from J; bases not matched to a gene: 12. Germline CDR1 and CDR2: SGHDN and FVKESK. This CDR3 spans 14 amino acids. The CDR3: CASNGQGEAVRQFF. DNA for the CDR3: TGTGCCAGCAACGGACAGGGGGAGGCCGTCAGGCAGTTCTTC.

The CDR3 protein is CSAGTGYYEQFF. The DNA of the CDR3 is TGCAGCGCCGGGACAGGGTATTATGAGCAGTTCTTC. V is TRBV29-1 and J is TRBJ2-1; 9 nucleotides agree with TRBD1. The CDR3 covers 12 residues. Unmatched junction bases numbered 6, after V lost 7 bases and J lost 8 bases. CDR1 SQVTM and CDR2 ANQGSEA come from the germline V gene.

V usage is TRBV15 and J usage is TRBJ1-2; TRBD1 matches 11 bases. The germline gives CDR1 LNHNV, CDR2 YYDKDF (reference sequence). The CDR3 loop spans 17 amino acids. With V trimmed by 2 bases and J by 4 bases, 9 bases remained unmatched. DNA for the CDR3: TGTGCCACCAGCAGACAAGCTGGACAGGGGGCTACCTATGGCTACACCTTC. This encodes CATSRQAGQGATYGYTF.

This clone was observed a handful of times. The J gene is TRBJ2-1, the V gene TRBV29-1; D possibly corresponds to TRBD2 (5 bases). The CDR3 spans 14 residues. CDR1 SQVTM and CDR2 ANQGSEA come from the germline V gene. Between the trimmed V and J ends, which lost 2 bases and 5 bases, there was a span of 13 bases. CDR3 sequence reads: CSVELALRNNEQFF. In nucleotides, the CDR3 is TGCAGCGTTGAACTAGCCCTGAGGAACAATGAGCAGTTCTTC.

This chain links TRBV18 with TRBJ2-5, with D possibly being TRBD1 (5 bases). V lost 2 bases, J lost 4 bases, and 14 bases lay in between. This CDR3 spans 15 amino acids. Per germline, CDR1 KGHSH and CDR2 LQKENI. DNA for the CDR3: TGTGCCAGCTCACCAAGGGCGACAGAAGTAGAGACCCAGTACTTC. Protein: CASSPRATEVETQYF. Together with reference TRBV18 and TRBJ2-5, the CDR3 gives the full variable domain: NAGVMQNPRHLVRRRGQEARLRCSPMKGHSHVYWYRQLPEEGLKFMVYLQKENIIDESGMPKERFSAEFPKEGPSILRIQQVVRGDSAAYFCASSPRATEVETQYFGPGTRLLVL.

This rearrangement joins TRBV14 to TRBJ2-2; TRBD1 is a possible D gene (6 bases). The CDR3 is made up of 15 amino acids. The ends were cut back, 4 bases at V and 4 bases at J, with 13 bases in the middle. Germline V gene sequence: CDR1 SGHDN, CDR2 FVKESK. Here the CDR3 DNA reads TGTGCCAGCAGCCTAAGTCAGGGGCGCACCGGGGAGCTGTTTTTT. Encoded protein: CASSLSQGRTGELFF.

The chain employs TRBV27 and TRBJ1-2; possible D gene TRBD1, 5 bases. The CDR3 is 14 amino acids. Germline V gene data show CDR1 as MNHEY and CDR2 as SMNVEV (reference sequence). Trimming took 6 bases from V and 6 from J, leaving 17 bases between them. CDR3 nucleotide sequence: TGTGCCAGCAGGGGGCCGGGACTAAGTGATGGCTACACCTTC. This translates into CASRGPGLSDGYTF.

This rearrangement joins TRBV5-1 to TRBJ1-6; TRBD1 matches at 7 bases. The CDR3 is made up of 14 amino acids. V lost 4 bases and J lost 5; bases outside the gene matches: 3. The germline gives CDR1 SGHRS, CDR2 YFSETQ. The chain's CDR3 is CASSTGDHNSPLHF. The DNA for the CDR3 is TGCGCCAGCAGCACAGGGGACCATAATTCACCCCTCCACTTT.

This clone was detected only once. This chain links TRBV2 with TRBJ1-6, with D possibly being TRBD1 (5 bases). V gave up 7 bases and J gave up 0 bases, with 16 bases separating them. Per germline, CDR1 SNHLY and CDR2 FYNNEI. The CDR3 is made up of 17 amino acids. Here the CDR3 DNA reads TGTGCCAGCAAGTTGGAGTCAGGGAGCTCCTATAATTCACCCCTCCACTTT. Amino acids: CASKLESGSSYNSPLHF.

The table lists this clone with a few counts. The chain carries TRBV5-1 and TRBJ1-1; TRBD1 might be the D (5 bases). The CDR3 is made up of 18 amino acids. Germline CDR1 SGHRS, CDR2 YFSETQ. V lost 1 base, J lost 0 bases, and 19 bases lay in between. As DNA, the CDR3 is TGCGCCAGCAGCTTGCAGGGAGTAGGGGTATTAATGAACACTGAAGCTTTCTTT. Translated: CASSLQGVGVLMNTEAFF.

The chain recombines TRBV28 with TRBJ1-2; 11 bases are a match to TRBD1. This CDR3 comprises 15 residues. Trimming removed 4 bases from V and 6 bases from J; junction bases left unmatched: 7. Germline values: CDR1 MDHEN, CDR2 SYDVKM. The CDR3 reads CASSSRTGGWNGYTF. The CDR3 DNA reads TGTGCCAGCAGTTCCCGGACAGGGGGCTGGAATGGCTACACCTTC.

V gene TRBV2 combines with J gene TRBJ2-7, with 8 nucleotides matching TRBD1. The junction had 7 bases not matched to a gene; V was cut back by 4 bases and J by 2 bases. CDR1 is SNHLY and CDR2 is FYNNEI in the germline V gene. This CDR3 is built from 15 residues. CDR3 loop: CASSVLDRDTYEQYF. The DNA for the CDR3 is TGTGCCAGCAGTGTCCTGGACAGGGACACCTACGAGCAGTACTTC. Together with reference TRBV2 and TRBJ2-7, the CDR3 gives the full variable domain: EPEVTQTPSHQVTQMGQEVILRCVPISNHLYFYWYRQILGQKVEFLVSFYNNEISEKSEIFDDQFSVERPDGSNFTLKIRSTKLEDSAMYFCASSVLDRDTYEQYFGPGTRLTVT.

The V and J genes are TRBV6-5 and TRBJ1-1; no clear D gene. The germline V gene encodes CDR1 MNHEY and CDR2 SVGAGI. With 5 bases removed from V and 5 bases from J, the gap between germline ends came to 6 bases. There are 11 residues in the CDR3. This CDR3 reads CASSRWTEAFF. CDR3 in DNA: TGTGCCAGCAGTAGATGGACTGAAGCTTTCTTT.

The chain uses TRBV6-5 and TRBJ1-2; TRBD1 agrees at 7 bases. Germline V gene data show CDR1 as MNHEY and CDR2 as SVGAGI. The V gene end was trimmed by 5 bases and the J gene end by 10 bases; junction bases not matched to a gene: 4. The CDR3 runs to 11 residues. CDR3 coding DNA: TGTGCCAGCAGTGACAGGGAAGCCTACACCTTC. Its translation: CASSDREAYTF.

The genes are TRBV27 and TRBJ2-6; D perhaps matches TRBD2 (5 bases). The ends were cut back, 3 bases at V and 4 bases at J, with 10 bases in the middle. CDR3 length: 15 residues. CDR1 and CDR2 (germline): MNHEY, SMNVEV (reference sequence). This CDR3 is CASSFTGVGANVLTF. For the CDR3, the DNA is TGTGCCAGCAGTTTCACCGGGGTGGGGGCCAACGTCCTGACTTTC.

The chain combines TRBV6-6 with TRBJ2-5; 10 bases align to TRBD1. Germline trimming cut 4 bases from V and 5 bases from J; bases unmatched to any gene: 7. Germline V lookup: CDR1 MNHNY, CDR2 SVGAGI (reference sequence). The CDR3 has 15 residues. The CDR3 DNA reads as TGTGCCAGCAGTTTCGCCGGGACAGGGGTGGAGACCCAGTACTTC. It specifies CASSFAGTGVETQYF.

The rearrangement links TRBV6-6 to TRBJ2-1; 8 bases are a match to TRBD1. Germline V gives CDR1 MNHNY, CDR2 SVGAGI (reference sequence). This CDR3 region has 15 residues. V was pared by 2 bases and J by 2 bases, with 2 bases of the junction left unmatched. CDR3 sequence reads: CASSYAGGTYNEQFF. CDR3 nucleotide sequence: TGTGCCAGCAGTTACGCAGGGGGCACCTACAATGAGCAGTTCTTC.

The chain couples TRBV19 to TRBJ1-1; 8 bases fit TRBD1. The CDR3 length is 12 residues. The trim removed 10 bases at V and 8 bases at J, leaving 9 bases unmatched. Germline CDR1 and CDR2: LNHDA and SQIVND (reference sequence). The CDR3 protein is CAIRNRDREAFF. The DNA for the CDR3 is TGTGCCATTAGAAACCGGGACAGGGAAGCTTTCTTT.

J is TRBJ2-3 and V is TRBV6-5; 7 bases are a match to TRBD2. Losses at the gene ends were 6 bases for V and 4 bases for J; bases not matched to a gene: 7. The CDR3 contains 14 residues. Per the germline V gene, CDR1 is MNHEY and CDR2 is SVGAGI. This chain's CDR3 is CASSSTSTSDTQYF. The CDR3 DNA reads TGTGCCAGCAGCTCGACTAGCACTTCAGATACGCAGTATTTT.

The genes are TRBV28 and TRBJ2-5; D ambiguous. The CDR3 loop spans 13 amino acids. The V gene lost 2 bases and the J gene lost 5 bases, with 9 bases spanning the gap. Germline V gives CDR1 MDHEN, CDR2 SYDVKM. The CDR3 sequence: CASSLDLDETQYF. The DNA for the CDR3 is TGTGCCAGCAGTTTAGACCTGGATGAGACCCAGTACTTC.

The chain employs TRBV27 and TRBJ1-2; weak D call: TRBD1 (6 bases). CDR1 and CDR2 from the germline V gene are MNHEY and SMNVEV (reference sequence). V was trimmed by 5 bases and J by 7 bases, leaving 17 bases between them. CDR3 size: 14 residues. The CDR3 sequence is CASSTPGTTSGYTF. CDR3 sequence (DNA): TGTGCCAGCAGTACTCCCGGGACAACCTCTGGCTACACCTTC.

The rearrangement joins TRBV19 to TRBJ1-2, with D possibly TRBD1 on 5 matching bases. Germline values: CDR1 LNHDA, CDR2 SQIVND (reference sequence). The CDR3 is 13 residues long. Trimming took off 6 bases at V and 8 bases at J, with 16 bases between the two ends. The chain's CDR3 is CASSLRQREGYTF. CDR3 DNA: TGTGCCAGTAGCCTGAGACAGCGGGAGGGCTACACCTTC.

This clone has just one count. CDR3 sequence (DNA): TGTGCCAGCTCCTCCAGCCCGCGCAGGGCCTACACAGATACGCAGTATTTT. Protein sequence: CASSSSPRRAYTDTQYF. The chain links TRBV7-3 to TRBJ2-3; tentatively, D is TRBD1 (5 bases). The germline V gene encodes CDR1 SGHTA and CDR2 FQGTGA. The CDR3 extends over 17 amino acids. V was clipped by 8 bases and J by 2 bases, with 23 bases between them.

This clone appeared a few times. The rearrangement links TRBV11-2 to TRBJ2-1, with 13 nucleotides matching TRBD2. In germline, CDR1 is SGHAT, CDR2 FQNNGV. Unmatched junction bases numbered 6, after V lost 2 bases and J lost 5 bases. CDR3 length equals 17 residues. The CDR3 DNA is TGTGCCAGCAGCTTATTTTCCGGGACTAGCGGGGACAATGAGCAGTTCTTC. Protein product: CASSLFSGTSGDNEQFF.

V usage is TRBV7-9 and J usage is TRBJ2-1; tentative D call: TRBD1 (5 bases). The CDR3 length is 15 residues. V was trimmed by 4 bases and J by 6 bases, leaving 16 bases between them. CDR1 is SEHNR, CDR2 FQNEAQ, per germline (reference sequence). The CDR3 bases are TGTGCCAGCAGCTCGGACGGACAAATGCGCAATGAGCAGTTCTTC. Translating gives CASSSDGQMRNEQFF.